The text below deals with one T cell receptor beta chain. It has no known antigen specificity. No base quality values were provided; no much bigger clone lies one nucleotide off. The sample's time point, from its label and the paper: baseline before first vaccination. Vaccinee samples were obtained from the UK trials COV001 and COV002, which included a single-blind randomized controlled phase 2/3 trial of AZD1222 (ChAdOx1 nCoV-19) in healthy adults. For TCRbeta chain sequencing, PBMC samples were collected from trial participants at day 0 and at day 28 after the second dose. The sample originates from a study of T cell responses to AZD1222 COVID-19 vaccine (dated by TCRdb to 2020 to 2022). About the full investigation: AZD1222 recipients whose second dose came at about 4 weeks and those whose second dose came at about 12 weeks were combined into one group, since spike-specific TCR depth and breadth did not differ between the two schedules. TCR sequencing covered 233 trial participants: 200 to 220 given two doses of AZD1222 and about 26 given two doses of MenACWY control vaccine. Trial participants were enrolled by age into subgroups of 18-55, 56-69 and 70-plus years, and around 150, 28 and 57 TCR-sequenced participants, respectively, were included in these subgroups.

On the study overall, not on this receptor specifically: Spike-specific TCR breadth and depth rose significantly after two AZD1222 doses compared with day 0 and with MenACWY recipients. Participants were mostly white British, with more females than males. The authors suggested clonal diversity may have been underestimated. Reportedly, close to half of the unique spike-specific TCRs recognized epitopes lying outside the regions that are mutated in the B.1.351 and B.1.1.7 variants. The 56-69-year group was small, and its depth increase did not reach significance, likely because of low power. Because no day 14 peak-response samples were available, repertoires were characterized only after the peak T cell response. Conclusions about previously exposed vaccinees are limited, since just 5 to 7 AZD1222 recipients were seropositive for SARS-CoV-2 at baseline. The whole spike protein was spanned by vaccine-associated CD4 TCRs, and dominant responses were seen in regions 160-218 and 743-854.

The CDR3 regions of human TCRbeta chains were subjected to immunosequencing. In the paper's pipeline: Repertoire TCRs were matched against a reference library of SARS-CoV-2-specific TCRs generated with the MIRA antigen-specificity platform. Breadth meant the fraction of unique TCRs that were SARS-CoV-2-associated, whereas depth meant the fraction of total T cells that were SARS-CoV-2-associated. Using the MIRA data, each spike-specific TCR was mapped to the spike region that the TCR reacts to and placed in a CD4 or CD8 class. Log10-transformed breadth and depth values were compared by one-way ANOVA with Sidak's multiple comparisons tests. TCRdb holds this immuneACCESS table with in-frame rearrangements only. Some clones are missing; in checked studies, unresolved V genes explain under half, and the rest has no known cause. That table supplies the V and J calls and clone size; D and trimming were determined from the DNA. In this sample the table shows approximately 200,000 clones, around 88% of which occur a single time. The ten top clones hold more than 7% of the sample.

The CDR1 and CDR2 encoded by the germline V gene are MNHEY and SVGAGI. V has 4 bases trimmed and J has 16 bases trimmed; junction bases matching no gene number 20. The CDR3 sequence holds 16 residues, the cysteine and phenylalanine included. Here the CDR3 DNA is all that survives: 48 bases in frame from base 1. This specimen was peripheral blood, taken on day 0 of AZD1222 vaccination. The sequence links TRBV6-5 to TRBJ1-4; the junction holds 8 bases that match TRBD1. The sequence came from an adult in good health. For the CDR3, the sequence is CASSSTGAVGGKGWFF. The sequenced DNA: TGTGCCAGCAGTTCGACAGGGGCGGTAGGGGGGAAGGGATGGTTTTTT.